Sequencing of this T cell receptor beta chain was carried out in a study of CD8 T cells in ankylosing spondylitis. V was shortened by 8 bases and J by 2 bases, with 16 bases between the two germline ends. Germline V gene lookup returns CDR1 MNHEY and CDR2 SVGEGT. This CDR3 comprises 14 residues. This clonotype showed up just a few times. The antigen is undetermined. Study-wide findings and caveats: There was a TCR beta motif, made of eight highly homologous variants, that appeared characteristic of ankylosing spondylitis blood. Disease-linked clones were CD8+ and relatively rare in peripheral blood.

MiXCR was run by TCRdb on the 5' RACE reads, yielding one entry per CDR3 protein. The sample carries roughly 300,000 distinct CDR3 sequences, less than 10% recorded once. The specimen sequenced was blood, either unsorted or a sorted T cell fraction (not recorded which). This receptor was identified in a male donor with ankylosing spondylitis. V gene TRBV6-2 or TRBV6-3 combines with J gene TRBJ2-7; tentatively, D is TRBD1 (6 bases). As DNA, the CDR3 is TGTGCCAGCGGCCACTTCAGGGGACCCTACGAGCAGTACTTC. This encodes CASGHFRGPYEQYF.